The next 19 T cell receptor beta chains were all read from a single sample in a study of regulatory T cells in long-lasting Graves disease. CDR3-region Arm-PCR and iRepertoire HTBI primers produced the TCR beta libraries. TCRdb used MiXCR to reprocess the multiplex PCR reads, holding one entry per CDR3 protein. The sample shows 400,000 to 500,000 distinct CDR3 sequences, over 15% of them seen only once. The time point is: newly diagnosed GD, antithyroid drugs for less than 3 months. Making the TCR library involved RNA that had been extracted from PBMCs. This sample also appeared in a second study, on T cells in Graves' hyperthyroidism and ophthalmopathy.

The sequences come from peripheral blood mononuclear cells (PBMCs), collected at new diagnosis, from a patient treated with antithyroid drugs. The receptors were gathered from a young woman with Graves disease.

This clonotype was found many times. J is TRBJ2-2 and V is TRBV12-3 or TRBV12-4; 8 nucleotides match TRBD2. The CDR3 is made up of 15 amino acids. The V segment lost 3 bases and the J segment 6 bases; nucleotides outside the gene matches: 6. CDR3 protein: CASSFAGTRAGELFF. CDR3 nucleotides: TGTGCCAGCAGTTTTGCCGGGACTAGGGCCGGGGAGCTGTTTTTT.

This clonotype showed up just a few times. The rearrangement joins TRBV24-1 to TRBJ2-3; 10 bases agree with TRBD2. The better agreement between TRBJ2-1 and the DNA end casts doubt on the J call. The CDR3 is made up of 12 amino acids. Germline V gives CDR1 KGHDR, CDR2 SFDVKD. The CDR3 DNA reads as TGTGCCACTACTAGCGGGAACAATGAGCAGTTCTTC. This gives the protein CATTSGNNEQFF.

At least ten counts were recorded for this clonotype. This sequence joins TRBV20-1 and TRBJ2-3, with D tentatively TRBD1 (5 bases). CDR1 and CDR2 (germline): DFQATT, SNEGSKA (reference sequence). Deletions cut 3 bases from V and 2 bases from J, with 12 bases between. The CDR3 length is 14 residues. The CDR3 DNA reads TGCAGTGCTAGGTTGGCAGGGAACACAGATACGCAGTATTTT. It codes for CSARLAGNTDTQYF.

CDR3 sequence (DNA): TGTGCCAGTAGTATAGTAGGAGGGACACAAAATCTCTACGAGCAGTACTTC. It specifies CASSIVGGTQNLYEQYF. The chain is built from TRBV19 and TRBJ2-7; D possibly uses TRBD1 or TRBD2 (6 bases each). This CDR3 comprises 17 residues. Germline-derived CDR1 and CDR2 are LNHDA and SQIVND (reference sequence). V dropped 1 base and J dropped 3 bases, with 19 bases sitting between them.

This clonotype was recorded a few times. The chain joins TRBV27 to TRBJ1-5, with 7 bases that match TRBD1. Losses at the gene ends were 5 bases for V and 11 bases for J; bases not matched to a gene: 12. In germline, CDR1 is MNHEY, CDR2 SMNVEV (reference sequence). This CDR3 spans 14 amino acids. CDR3 coding DNA: TGTGCCAGCAGTGATCGACAGGGTTTCAACTCCCAGCATTTT. Protein: CASSDRQGFNSQHF.

This clonotype was found many times. The chain recombines TRBV7-2 with TRBJ2-1; weak D call: TRBD1 (7 bases). The CDR3 runs 13 residues. Germline V gene sequence: CDR1 SGHTA, CDR2 FQGNSA. V lost 4 bases to trimming and J lost 9 bases, with 13 bases between them. Written as DNA, the CDR3 is TGTGCCAGCAGCTCCAGGGGGGTAGGTGAGCAGTTCTTC. Protein product: CASSSRGVGEQFF.

In its sample, this clonotype was seen many times. The chain links TRBV20-1 to TRBJ2-3; D is uncertain. V lost 5 bases and J lost 2, with 11 bases in between. The germline gives CDR1 DFQATT, CDR2 SNEGSKA (reference sequence). The CDR3 has 13 residues. The CDR3 reads CSADVGNTDTQYF. CDR3 coding DNA: TGCAGTGCTGATGTGGGAAACACAGATACGCAGTATTTT.

This clonotype has ten or more counts. The J gene is TRBJ1-2, the V gene TRBV11-2; TRBD1 matches 7 bases. J was trimmed by 4 bases and V by 1 base; bases with no gene match: 3. Per germline, CDR1 SGHAT and CDR2 FQNNGV. This CDR3 is built from 14 residues. This CDR3 reads CASSLGGQLYGYTF. The CDR3 nucleotides read TGTGCCAGCAGCTTAGGGGGACAGCTCTATGGCTACACCTTC.

Many counts were recorded for this clonotype. The gene calls are TRBV6-5 and TRBJ1-1, with 9 bases lining up with TRBD1. CDR3 length: 17 residues. Trimming removed 0 bases from V and 0 bases from J; junction bases left unmatched: 5. The germline V gene encodes CDR1 MNHEY and CDR2 SVGAGI. In nucleotides, the CDR3 is TGTGCCAGCAGTTACTCGAGGGACAGGGTCGTGAACACTGAAGCTTTCTTT. Amino acids: CASSYSRDRVVNTEAFF.

CDR3 in DNA: TGTGCCTGGTCCCAAGGGATTCGAGAGACCCAGTACTTC. Residues: CAWSQGIRETQYF. The chain employs TRBV30 and TRBJ2-5; no clear D. Germline CDR1 is GTSNPN and CDR2 is SVGIG (reference sequence). The V end lost 5 bases, the J end lost 4 bases, and 14 bases lay between the germline ends. This CDR3 is built from 13 residues.

This clonotype was seen many times. The rearrangement uses TRBV5-1 and TRBJ2-2; 10 bases fit TRBD2. V gave up 4 bases and J gave up 4 bases; unmatched junction bases: 10. Looked up from germline, CDR1 is SGHRS and CDR2 is YFSETQ. This CDR3 has 17 amino acids. The chain's CDR3 is CASSPRPSGSSTGELFF. CDR3 nucleotides: TGCGCCAGCAGCCCCCGTCCTAGCGGGAGTAGCACCGGGGAGCTGTTTTTT. Filled out from reference TRBV5-1 and TRBJ2-2, the complete variable domain reads KAGVTQTPRYLIKTRGQQVTLSCSPISGHRSVSWYQQTPGQGLQFLFEYFSETQRNKGNFPGRFSGRQFSNSRSEMNVSTLELGDSALYLCASSPRPSGSSTGELFFGEGSRLTVL.

This sequence joins TRBV7-9 and TRBJ2-7; 10 bases line up with TRBD1. Germline V CDR1 and CDR2: SEHNR, FQNEAQ (reference sequence). V shed 4 bases, J shed 6 bases, and the junction held 12 bases outside the gene matches. The length of the CDR3 is 16 residues. CDR3 protein: CASSSYGTGALGEQYF. The DNA for the CDR3 is TGTGCCAGCAGCTCATATGGGACAGGGGCCCTGGGCGAGCAGTACTTC. The variable domain in full, with the rest retrieved from reference TRBV7-9 and TRBJ2-7, is DTGVSQNPRHKITKRGQNVTFRCDPISEHNRLYWYRQTLGQGPEFLTYFQNEAQLEKSRLLSDRFSAERPKGSFSTLEIQRTEQGDSAMYLCASSSYGTGALGEQYFGPGTRLTVT.

The V gene is TRBV19, the J gene TRBJ2-1, with unresolved D. V lost 5 bases, J lost 0 bases, and 14 bases lay in between. The CDR3 sequence is 16 residues long. Per germline, CDR1 LNHDA and CDR2 SQIVND (reference sequence). The chain's CDR3 is CASSAFASRSYNEQFF. The CDR3 DNA is TGTGCCAGTAGTGCCTTTGCATCTCGCTCCTACAATGAGCAGTTCTTC.

The chain employs TRBV27 and TRBJ2-2; TRBD1 aligns across 8 bases. CDR1 is MNHEY and CDR2 is SMNVEV in the germline V gene (reference sequence). The junction had 9 bases not matched to a gene; V was cut back by 5 bases and J by 4 bases. The CDR3 extends over 16 amino acids. The DNA for the CDR3 is TGTGCCAGCAGTATTCGGACAGGGAAGGGCACCGGGGAGCTGTTTTTT. Translating it yields CASSIRTGKGTGELFF.

CDR3 sequence: CASSPTRTGFSGYTF. The CDR3 bases are TGTGCCAGCAGTCCAACAAGGACAGGGTTTAGTGGCTACACCTTC. The chain links TRBV28 to TRBJ1-2; 8 bases align to TRBD1. The V and J ends lost 5 bases and 7 bases, in that order; junction bases with no gene match: 12. Germline V gene data show CDR1 as MDHEN and CDR2 as SYDVKM. The CDR3 loop spans 15 amino acids.

This clonotype was found a few times. This chain joins TRBV9 and TRBJ2-7; D is tentatively TRBD1 or TRBD2 (5 bases each). Per germline, CDR1 SGDLS and CDR2 YYNGEE. The CDR3 loop spans 15 amino acids. With 0 bases removed from V and 3 bases from J, the gap between germline ends came to 13 bases. CDR3 bases: TGTGCCAGCAGCGTAGGGGGTGGGACGGTCTACGAGCAGTACTTC. The encoded protein is CASSVGGGTVYEQYF.

The chain joins TRBV27 to TRBJ1-2; D possibly corresponds to TRBD1 (5 bases). Trimming shortened V by 2 bases and J by 3 bases, and 31 bases separated the two germline ends. Germline CDR1 reads MNHEY; CDR2 reads SMNVEV (reference sequence). The CDR3 totals 21 residues. In DNA form, the CDR3 reads TGTGCCAGCAGTTTAAGGGGCACCGTTTGGGCAGGTTCCCCCAGAGACTATGGCTACACCTTC. This gives the protein CASSLRGTVWAGSPRDYGYTF.

This clonotype was seen at least ten times. V and J are TRBV11-2 and TRBJ2-5, with 12 positions matching TRBD2. CDR1 SGHAT and CDR2 FQNNGV come from the germline V gene. Trimming cost V 1 base and J 7 bases; bases outside gene matches: 4. This CDR3 is 15 amino acids long. CDR3 coding DNA: TGTGCCAGCAGCTTAGGATCTAGCGGGAGGGTGACCCAGTACTTC. It codes for CASSLGSSGRVTQYF. The full variable domain, in which reference TRBV11-2 and TRBJ2-5 provide the parts outside the CDR3, is EAGVAQSPRYKIIEKRQSVAFWCNPISGHATLYWYQQILGQGPKLLIQFQNNGVVDDSQLPKDRFSAERLKGVDSTLKIQPAKLEDSAVYLCASSLGSSGRVTQYFGPGTRLLVL.

Regarding this clonotype: Just one base apart from a much larger clone, this may be a read error. The V gene is TRBV5-1, the J gene TRBJ2-1; 8 positions match TRBD2. The CDR3 has 17 amino acids. Germline lookup yields CDR1 SGHRS and CDR2 YFSETQ. The CDR3 reads CASSGLIAGMSNNDQFF. The CDR3 DNA follows: TGCGCCAGCAGCGGACTAATAGCGGGAATGAGTAACAATGATCAGTTCTTC. The variable domain in full, with the rest retrieved from reference TRBV5-1 and TRBJ2-1, is KAGVTQTPRYLIKTRGQQVTLSCSPISGHRSVSWYQQTPGQGLQFLFEYFSETQRNKGNFPGRFSGRQFSNSRSEMNVSTLELGDSALYLCASSGLIAGMSNNDQFFGPGTRLTVL.